Described below is a single T cell receptor beta chain sequence and its context. The data derive from a study of blood T cell repertoires in COVID-19. About the study: Sources were T cells, B-cell-depleted T cells, or PBMCs; the material itself was cDNA or gDNA.

The CDR3 is 11 amino acids. V lost 4 bases to trimming and J lost 8 bases; unmatched junction nucleotides: 4. The germline CDR1 and CDR2 sequences are DFQATT and SNEGSKA (reference sequence). In the original processing: Reference gene primer amplification gave estimated nucleated cell counts. Data came from immunoSEQ multiplex PCR; TCRdb stores just in-frame clones and leaves some out. V and J calls and clone size are those listed in that table; D and trimming were worked out from the DNA. Among fewer than 35,000 clones listed, roughly nine tenths were seen once. This TCR derives from a human donor with active COVID-19. The donor label of this sample is uncertain. V and J are TRBV20-1 and TRBJ1-2; 7 bases map to TRBD1. Sequenced material: peripheral blood. DNA for the CDR3: TGCAGTGCTAAGACAGGGATCGGCTACACCTTC. Protein: CSAKTGIGYTF.